The 14 T cell receptor beta chains below were found in one sample sequenced in a study of T cell changes during pregnancy in multiple sclerosis. This table comes from immunoSEQ multiplex PCR, and its TCRdb copy is limited to in-frame clones, with some not included. Counted here are about 40,000 clones, roughly 88% occurring once; the ten biggest clones make up 4.7%. Sequencing used peripheral blood, obtained in the second trimester of pregnancy. The receptors come from a female donor in good health, enrolled as a control in a pregnancy study.

The gene calls are TRBV9 and TRBJ2-2; unclear D gene. This CDR3 region has 16 residues. The V end was cut by 0 bases, the J end by 2 bases, with 11 bases between. Germline CDR1 SGDLS, CDR2 YYNGEE. The chain's CDR3 is CASSVESRFNTGELFF. The CDR3 nucleotides are TGTGCCAGCAGCGTAGAATCCAGGTTCAACACCGGGGAGCTGTTTTTT. Using reference TRBV9 and TRBJ2-2 for the parts outside the CDR3, the full variable domain is DSGVTQTPKHLITATGQRVTLRCSPRSGDLSVYWYQQSLDQGLQFLIQYYNGEERAKGNILERFSAQQFPDLHSELNLSSLELGDSALYFCASSVESRFNTGELFFGEGSRLTVL.

V gene TRBV27 combines with J gene TRBJ1-1; 7 bases align to TRBD1. Germline V gene data show CDR1 as MNHEY and CDR2 as SMNVEV (reference sequence). The CDR3 totals 13 residues. Losses at the gene ends were 6 bases for V and 7 bases for J; bases not matched to a gene: 8. CDR3 residues: CASSPRGYDEAFF. In DNA, the CDR3 is TGTGCCAGCAGCCCCAGGGGGTATGATGAAGCTTTCTTT.

The rearrangement links TRBV4-3 to TRBJ2-3; 7 bases agree with TRBD2. The V gene end was trimmed by 3 bases and the J gene end by 10 bases; junction bases not matched to a gene: 16. Germline CDR1 reads LGHNA; CDR2 reads YSLEER. The CDR3 runs 16 residues. The CDR3 loop reads CASSQELASDSMAQYF. The CDR3 region has the DNA TGCGCCAGCAGCCAGGAACTAGCGTCCGATTCAATGGCGCAGTATTTT.

The V gene is TRBV2, the J gene TRBJ1-1; tentatively, D is TRBD1 (5 bases). Between the trimmed V and J ends, which lost 1 base and 1 base, there was a span of 7 bases. CDR1 SNHLY and CDR2 FYNNEI come from the germline V gene. The CDR3 has 14 amino acids. In nucleotides, the CDR3 is TGTGCCAGCAGTGAAGTTACAGGGAACACTGAAGCTTTCTTT. Translating it yields CASSEVTGNTEAFF.

The J gene is TRBJ1-4, the V gene TRBV13; a possible D gene is TRBD1 (6 bases). Germline V gene lookup returns CDR1 PRHDT and CDR2 FYEKMQ (reference sequence). Between the trimmed V and J ends, which lost 3 bases and 12 bases, there was a span of 11 bases. The length of the CDR3 is 12 residues. The DNA for the CDR3 is TGTGCCAGCAGCTTTGAGGGGGACCAACTGTTTTTT. It yields the protein CASSFEGDQLFF.

The genes are TRBV6-6 and TRBJ1-1; D not certain. V was shortened by 10 bases and J by 5 bases, with 8 bases between the two germline ends. The CDR3 is made up of 10 amino acids. CDR1 and CDR2 (germline): MNHNY, SVGAGI (reference sequence). Here the CDR3 reads CATEETEAFF. CDR3 in DNA: TGTGCCACGGAGGAGACTGAAGCTTTCTTT.

The J gene is TRBJ1-5, the V gene TRBV18; D not certain. The CDR3 contains 13 residues. The germline CDR1 and CDR2 sequences are KGHSH and LQKENI. V gave up 3 bases and J gave up 0 bases, with 3 bases separating them. DNA for the CDR3: TGTGCCAGCTCACCTCTTAGCAATCAGCCCCAGCATTTT. This gives the protein CASSPLSNQPQHF. The full variable domain, its missing parts supplied by reference TRBV18 and TRBJ1-5, is NAGVMQNPRHLVRRRGQEARLRCSPMKGHSHVYWYRQLPEEGLKFMVYLQKENIIDESGMPKERFSAEFPKEGPSILRIQQVVRGDSAAYFCASSPLSNQPQHFGDGTRLSIL.

The chain combines TRBV10-3 with TRBJ2-7; TRBD2 matches at 9 bases. The germline V gene encodes CDR1 ENHRY and CDR2 SYGVKD. V was clipped by 2 bases and J by 2 bases; unmatched bases: 4. The CDR3 consists of 15 residues. The CDR3 DNA follows: TGTGCCATCAGTGAGGGCGGCGGGAGGGCCTACGAGCAGTACTTC. Residues: CAISEGGGRAYEQYF.

The J gene is TRBJ1-6, the V gene TRBV27; 7 nucleotides agree with TRBD1. V dropped 6 bases and J dropped 0; count of bases not matched to a gene: 8. Germline V gene sequence: CDR1 MNHEY, CDR2 SMNVEV (reference sequence). The CDR3 has 17 amino acids. For the CDR3, the DNA is TGTGCCAGCAGCCGAAACAGGGGTAGCTCCTATAATTCACCCCTCCACTTT. This translates into CASSRNRGSSYNSPLHF.

This sequence joins TRBV11-2 and TRBJ2-3; TRBD2 agrees at 13 bases. CDR3 size: 16 residues. V lost 8 bases, J lost 2 bases, and 7 bases stayed unmatched. Germline CDR1 is SGHAT and CDR2 is FQNNGV. CDR3: CASARTSGGNTDTQYF. CDR3 bases: TGTGCCAGCGCCAGGACTAGCGGGGGCAACACAGATACGCAGTATTTT. The entire variable domain, with the rest obtained from reference TRBV11-2 and TRBJ2-3, is as follows: EAGVAQSPRYKIIEKRQSVAFWCNPISGHATLYWYQQILGQGPKLLIQFQNNGVVDDSQLPKDRFSAERLKGVDSTLKIQPAKLEDSAVYLCASARTSGGNTDTQYFGPGTRLTVL.

The chain couples TRBV4-3 to TRBJ1-3; the D is unclear. V was shortened by 3 bases and J by 0 bases, with 9 bases between the two germline ends. This CDR3 has 15 residues. CDR1 and CDR2 (germline): LGHNA, YSLEER. CDR3 sequence (DNA): TGCGCCAGCAGCCACCTCGGGAGCTCTGGAAACACCATATATTTT. Translating gives CASSHLGSSGNTIYF.

This clone appeared once. The chain combines TRBV19 with TRBJ2-1; 7 bases are shared with TRBD1. The CDR3 is 17 residues long. The junction had 8 bases not matched to a gene; V was cut back by 0 bases and J by 3 bases. The germline V gene encodes CDR1 LNHDA and CDR2 SQIVND (reference sequence). The CDR3 DNA sequence: TGTGCCAGTAGTATAGATCTGGAGACAGGGATCTACAATGAGCAGTTCTTC. As protein: CASSIDLETGIYNEQFF.

The chain uses TRBV7-8 and TRBJ1-4; tentative D call: TRBD1 (5 bases). V shed 4 bases and J shed 3 bases, with 9 bases lying between them. The CDR3 contains 14 residues. Germline loops: CDR1 SGHVS, CDR2 FQNEAQ. The CDR3 reads CASSYQGPNEKLFF. CDR3 nucleotide sequence: TGTGCCAGCAGCTATCAGGGCCCTAATGAAAAACTGTTTTTT.

J is TRBJ1-2 and V is TRBV29-1; possibly TRBD1 for D (6 bases). The V and J ends lost 3 bases and 2 bases respectively, with 10 bases between them. The CDR3 length is 13 residues. CDR1 is SQVTM and CDR2 is ANQGSEA in the germline V gene. The CDR3 protein is CSVEGGPNYGYTF. DNA of the CDR3: TGCAGCGTTGAGGGGGGGCCCAACTATGGCTACACCTTC.